Listed below are T cell receptor beta chains from one sample, sequenced in a study of identical twins. TCRdb recomputed calls from the 5' RACE reads with MiXCR, one row per CDR3 protein. Of about 240,000 distinct CDR3 sequences detected, under 12% appear once; the ten largest clones hold approximately 11%. The sequencing input was memory T cells sorted from blood. Source of these receptors: a man between 45 and 60 years old in good health. The CDR3 runs from the conserved cysteine through the conserved F or W. Each record gives: clone size, V gene, CDR3 protein. Rows give clone size only sometimes, using once, few, many, or a class for an expanded clone.

many	TRBV20-1	CSARWLGVTGELFF
few	TRBV18	CASSPTPGFDPQNLYNEQFF
.	TRBV15	CATSRDGQAGYGYTF
few	TRBV29-1	CSVKTSQKTNTGELFF
many	TRBV20-1	CSAADRGWGYTF
.	TRBV15	CATGTSGTYEQYF
few	TRBV4-3	CASSQVVGQGDSPLHF
many	TRBV6-1	CASSETSGPSEQYF
few	TRBV11-2	CASSLMGATNEKLFF
.	TRBV20-1	CSAMSGTSSEEQYF
many	TRBV5-5	CASSLDWDKGYTF
.	TRBV5-4	CASSGPRTGELFF
many	TRBV7-9	CASSGQGSTEAFF
few	TRBV28	CASSLRSGGLLNEQFF
many	TRBV4-1	CASSQLGQAYEQYF
many	TRBV11-2	CASSLDAYQPQHF
.	TRBV3-1	CASSQDRGGDTQYF
many	TRBV6-1	CASSDPRELKHTGELFF
many	TRBV7-8	CASSFSGTDQVEQYF
many	TRBV3-1	CASSQPISSYNEQFF
.	TRBV15	CATSRDGRDSDTQYF
.	TRBV14	CASSQDTPSGRYEQYF
many	TRBV15	CATSRDRVVSETQYF
many	TRBV4-3	CASSQGPGTGTGYTF
few	TRBV19	CASRLPQGRGTEAFF
few	TRBV24-1	CATSAPGLHSNTDTQYF
few	TRBV7-8	CASSLAYSSGRGDTQYF
many	TRBV5-6	CASSWNTEAFF
many	TRBV12-3/TRBV12-4	CASSFSGGSYEQYF
.	TRBV7-2	CASSFTLGGSYEQYF
few	TRBV12-5	CASGLEGPARGYTF
.	TRBV20-1	CSASDLGTDTQYF
many	TRBV27	CASSIKTGFGTGANVLTF
.	TRBV19	CASSIGQYYNEQFF
.	TRBV25-1	CASSARGGSEQFF
many	TRBV5-1	CASSPLGLAGGNEQFF
many	TRBV29-1	CSATGLAGANIITDTQYF
many	TRBV19	CASSTIKFSYNEQFF
few	TRBV12-3/TRBV12-4	CASTGQGRETQYF
many	TRBV4-1	CASSHHFREGSWGTSYEQYF